The clone carrying this TCR beta chain appeared a few times. Its antigen is unknown. This sample was taken from a study of beta chain features in type 1 diabetes. On the study more broadly: Summed over all samples, the examined sorted cells came to fewer than 120,000,000.

Every isolated RNA sample was fully reverse transcribed, so sequencing captured expressed TCRB transcripts. Measured with immunoSEQ multiplex PCR; TCRdb has only the in-frame clones, and not every one. Here the sample spans about 900,000 clones, 17% being singletons. This CDR3 is 14 amino acids long. Germline CDR1 is MNHEY and CDR2 is SMNVEV (reference sequence). V was clipped by 0 bases and J by 6 bases; unmatched bases: 3. Study results and limitations: The study notes PCR might favor shorter templates equally in patients and controls. People with Type 1 diabetes carried modestly yet significantly shorter TCRB CDR3s in all four CD4+ subsets.

The specimen was naive CD4+ T cells from blood. V is TRBV27 and J is TRBJ1-2; 8 nucleotides match TRBD1. This sequence was found in a woman aged 18-29 years in good health. DNA of the CDR3: TGTGCCAGCAGTTTATCTAGACAGGGGAATGGCTACACCTTC. It specifies CASSLSRQGNGYTF.